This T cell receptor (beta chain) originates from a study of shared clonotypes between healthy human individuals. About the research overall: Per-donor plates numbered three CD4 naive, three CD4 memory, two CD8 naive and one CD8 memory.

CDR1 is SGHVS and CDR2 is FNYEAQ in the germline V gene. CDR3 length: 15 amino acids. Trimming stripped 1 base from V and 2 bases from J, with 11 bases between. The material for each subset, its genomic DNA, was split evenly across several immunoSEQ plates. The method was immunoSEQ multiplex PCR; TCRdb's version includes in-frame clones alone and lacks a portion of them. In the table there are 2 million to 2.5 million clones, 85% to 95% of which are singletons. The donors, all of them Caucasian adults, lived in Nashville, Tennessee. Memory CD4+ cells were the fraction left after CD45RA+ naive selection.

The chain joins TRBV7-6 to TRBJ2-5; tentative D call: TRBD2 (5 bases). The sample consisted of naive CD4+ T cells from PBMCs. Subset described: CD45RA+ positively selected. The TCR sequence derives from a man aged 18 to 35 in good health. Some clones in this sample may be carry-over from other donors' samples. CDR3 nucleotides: TGTGCCAGCAGCTTAGTCCCCGGGAAGCAAGAGACCCAGTACTTC. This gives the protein CASSLVPGKQETQYF. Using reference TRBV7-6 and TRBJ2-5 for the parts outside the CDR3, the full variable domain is GAGVSQSPRYKVTKRGQDVALRCDPISGHVSLYWYRQALGQGPEFLTYFNYEAQQDKSGLPNDRFSAERPEGSISTLTIQRTEQRDSAMYRCASSLVPGKQETQYFGPGTRLLVL.